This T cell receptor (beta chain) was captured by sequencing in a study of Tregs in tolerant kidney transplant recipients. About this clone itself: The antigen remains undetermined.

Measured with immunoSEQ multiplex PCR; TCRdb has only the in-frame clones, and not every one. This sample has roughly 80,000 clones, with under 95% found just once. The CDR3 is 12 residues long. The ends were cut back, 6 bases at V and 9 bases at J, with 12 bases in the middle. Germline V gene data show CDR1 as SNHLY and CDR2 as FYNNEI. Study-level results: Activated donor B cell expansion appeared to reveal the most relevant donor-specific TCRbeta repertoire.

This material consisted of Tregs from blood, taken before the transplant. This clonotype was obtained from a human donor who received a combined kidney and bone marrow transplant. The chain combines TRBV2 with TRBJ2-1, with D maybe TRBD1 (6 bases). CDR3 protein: CASSRDIREQFF. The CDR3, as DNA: TGTGCCAGCAGCAGGGACATCCGTGAGCAGTTCTTC.